The 3 T cell receptor beta chains below were found in one sample sequenced in a study of blood T cell repertoires in COVID-19. The data were produced by immunoSEQ multiplex PCR, yet TCRdb's version contains in-frame clones alone and is incomplete. The table includes 75,000 to 90,000 clones, 75% to 90% detected once. Sequencing was performed on peripheral blood. These receptor sequences come from a human donor in a cohort sampled during active COVID-19.

This chain links TRBV6-6 with TRBJ1-1, with TRBD1 identical over 7 bases. Germline V gene sequence: CDR1 MNHNY, CDR2 SVGAGI (reference sequence). The CDR3 loop spans 16 amino acids. With 5 bases clipped from V and 0 bases from J, the junction kept 9 bases outside the gene matches. In DNA, the CDR3 is TGTGCCAGCAGTAAACCGGGACAGACCCTGAACACTGAAGCTTTCTTT. It encodes CASSKPGQTLNTEAFF.

This rearrangement joins TRBV29-1 to TRBJ1-3; TRBD1 might be the D (5 bases). CDR3 size: 16 residues. The V end was cut by 5 bases, the J end by 0 bases, with 17 bases between. Germline-derived CDR1 and CDR2 are SQVTM and ANQGSEA. The CDR3 bases are TGCAGCGTTTTTTTTTCCAGGGAAACCTCTGGAAACACCATATATTTT. It is translated as CSVFFSRETSGNTIYF. Full variable domain (missing parts from reference TRBV29-1 and TRBJ1-3): SAVISQKPSRDICQRGTSLTIQCQVDSQVTMMFWYRQQPGQSLTLIATANQGSEATYESGFVIDKFPISRPNLTFSTLTVSNMSPEDSSIYLCSVFFSRETSGNTIYFGEGSWLTVV.

In this sample, this clone turned up a few times. CDR3 nucleotide sequence: TGTGCCAGTATATCACAGGGTGGGAACACTGAAGCTTTCTTT. It specifies CASISQGGNTEAFF. The chain employs TRBV19 and TRBJ1-1, with D perhaps matching TRBD1 (6 bases). Trimming cost V 7 bases and J 1 base, with 13 bases left between them. From germline, CDR1 is LNHDA and CDR2 SQIVND (reference sequence). The CDR3 extends over 14 amino acids.